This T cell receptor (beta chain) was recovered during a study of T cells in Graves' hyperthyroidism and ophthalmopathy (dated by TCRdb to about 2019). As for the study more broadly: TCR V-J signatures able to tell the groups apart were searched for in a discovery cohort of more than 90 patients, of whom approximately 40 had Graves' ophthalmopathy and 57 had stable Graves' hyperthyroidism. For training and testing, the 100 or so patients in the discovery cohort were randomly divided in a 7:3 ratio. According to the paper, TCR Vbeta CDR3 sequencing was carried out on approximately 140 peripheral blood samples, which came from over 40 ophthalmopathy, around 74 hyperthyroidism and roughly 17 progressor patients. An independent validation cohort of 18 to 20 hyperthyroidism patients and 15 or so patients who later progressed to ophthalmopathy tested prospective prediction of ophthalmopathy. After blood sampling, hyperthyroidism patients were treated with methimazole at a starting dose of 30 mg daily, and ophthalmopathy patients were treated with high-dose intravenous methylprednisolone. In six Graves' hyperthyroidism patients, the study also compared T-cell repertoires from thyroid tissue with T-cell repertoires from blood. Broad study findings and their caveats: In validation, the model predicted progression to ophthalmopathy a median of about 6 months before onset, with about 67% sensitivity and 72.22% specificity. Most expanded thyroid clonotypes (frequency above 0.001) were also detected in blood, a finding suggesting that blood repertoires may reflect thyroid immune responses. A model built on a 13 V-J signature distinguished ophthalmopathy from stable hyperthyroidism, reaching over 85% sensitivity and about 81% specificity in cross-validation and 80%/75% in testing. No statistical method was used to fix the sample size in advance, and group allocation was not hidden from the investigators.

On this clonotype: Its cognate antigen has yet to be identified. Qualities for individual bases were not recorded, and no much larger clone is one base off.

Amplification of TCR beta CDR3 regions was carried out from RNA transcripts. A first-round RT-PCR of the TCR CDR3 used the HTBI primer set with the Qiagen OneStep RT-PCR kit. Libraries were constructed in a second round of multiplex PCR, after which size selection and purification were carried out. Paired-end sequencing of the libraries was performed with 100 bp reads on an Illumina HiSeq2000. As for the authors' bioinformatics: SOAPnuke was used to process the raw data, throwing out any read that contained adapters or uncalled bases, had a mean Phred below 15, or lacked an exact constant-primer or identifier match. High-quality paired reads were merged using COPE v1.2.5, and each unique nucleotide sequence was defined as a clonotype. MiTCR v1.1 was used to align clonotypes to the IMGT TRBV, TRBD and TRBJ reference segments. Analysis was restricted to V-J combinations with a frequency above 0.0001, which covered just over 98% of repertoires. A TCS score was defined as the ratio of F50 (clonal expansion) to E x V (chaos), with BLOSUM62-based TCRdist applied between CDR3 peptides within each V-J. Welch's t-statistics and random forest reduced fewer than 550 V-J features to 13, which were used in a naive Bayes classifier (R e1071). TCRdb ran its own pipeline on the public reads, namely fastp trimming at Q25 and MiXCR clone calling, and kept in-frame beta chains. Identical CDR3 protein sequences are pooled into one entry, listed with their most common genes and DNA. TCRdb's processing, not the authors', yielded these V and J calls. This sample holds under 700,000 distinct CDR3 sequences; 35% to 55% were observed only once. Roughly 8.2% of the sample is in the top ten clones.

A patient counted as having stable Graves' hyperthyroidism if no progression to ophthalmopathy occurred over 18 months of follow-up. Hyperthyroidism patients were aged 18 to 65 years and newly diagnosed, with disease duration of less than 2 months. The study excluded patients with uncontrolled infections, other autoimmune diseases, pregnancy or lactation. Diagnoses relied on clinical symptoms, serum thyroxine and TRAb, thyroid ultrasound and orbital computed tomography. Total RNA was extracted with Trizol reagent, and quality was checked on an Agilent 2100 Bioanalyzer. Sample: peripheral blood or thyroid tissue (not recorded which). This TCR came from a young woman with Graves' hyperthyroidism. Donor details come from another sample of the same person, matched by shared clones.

The nucleotide sequence is TGTGCCAGCAGAGTTGCAACTAATGAAAAACTGTTTTTT. Its translation reads: CASRVATNEKLFF. The chain links TRBV25-1 with TRBJ1-4, with the D gene uncertain. The CDR3 starts with the cysteine, ends with the phenylalanine, and has 13 residues. The kept DNA is CDR3 alone, 39 bases in frame from the first base. The CDR1 and CDR2 encoded by the germline V gene are MGHDK and SYGVNS. V and J are truncated by 6 bases and 0 bases respectively, leaving an intervening sequence of 5 bases.